This TCR beta chain originates from a study of TIL therapy for anti-PD-1-resistant metastatic lung cancer (dated by TCRdb to about 2021). With regard to the full study: Before any PD-1/PD-L1 blockade was given, tumors were harvested, nivolumab was then administered, and patients who progressed went on to receive lymphodepletion, an infusion of expanded TIL, and IL-2. Among the enrolled patients, the median age was roughly 50 years (range about 35-75), and the median tumor PD-L1 proportion score was 5.5% to 6.5%. Most of the cohort had lung adenocarcinoma, including a few EGFR-mutant tumors and two ALK-rearranged tumors, and half of the patients were either current or former smokers. Across the cohort, whole-exome sequencing showed a median non-synonymous tumor mutation burden of approximately 1.5 mutations per megabase. Clonotypes were tracked across tumor, expanded TIL product and serial blood samples by T cell receptor beta sequencing of tumor and peripheral blood. What the study reported, not specific to this receptor: The baseline peripheral repertoire was partially replaced by infused TIL clonotypes, which then decayed over months, and persistence showed no apparent association with response. The cohort was highly selected, including more treatment-naive, never-smoker and oncogene-addicted patients than is typical, which limits generalizability. The study protocol defined all tumor marker inferences as exploratory.

The count of this clone is one. Its binding antigen is unknown. Base qualities are not recorded, but no much larger clone differs from it by a single base. The CDR3, cysteine through phenylalanine, is 13 amino acids long. The retained sequence is limited to the CDR3, 39 bases, with the frame set at the first base. In the germline V gene (reference sequence), CDR1 corresponds to MNHEY and CDR2 to SMNVEV. At the junction V is shortened by 2 bases and J by 8 bases, with 12 bases in between. Using bias-controlled multiplex PCR with the immunoSEQ v3 hsTCRB kit, the TCR beta CDR3 regions were amplified from genomic DNA. TCR libraries were sequenced on an Illumina NextSeq 500 to 2 million to 2.5 million read pairs for survey level or roughly 4.5-6 million for deep level. Concerning the study's data processing: V, D and J genes were assigned, non-productive sequences were removed, and clonality was reported by immunoSEQ Analyzer software. Repertoires were compared using productive Simpson clonality and Morisita overlap index of productive TRB rearrangements between infused TIL and blood. Absolute clonotype counts in blood were estimated as lymphocyte count times CD3+ fraction times the clone's productive frequency. Entries here come from immuneACCESS through TCRdb and include only in-frame sequences with V and J called. Some clones fail to appear in such tables; in the studies checked, an unresolved V gene covers under half of the shortfall, and the cause of the remainder is unknown. V, J and clone size are those of that table, while D and trimming were read from the DNA. The sample data list 55,000 or so clones, and 81% of these were observed just once. 2.9% of the sample is in the top ten clones.

The label giving this sample's time point can be read as: pre-treatment sample, taken before nivolumab and TIL therapy. Adults with stage 4 NSCLC were enrolled in a dual-center phase I trial from late 2017 to January 2020. Samples came from a single-arm, open-label phase I trial of tumor-infiltrating lymphocyte therapy with nivolumab in advanced non-small cell lung cancer. Blood mononuclear cells from EDTA tubes were isolated by Ficoll gradient, snap-frozen as pellets, and DNA was extracted with a Qiagen mini-prep kit. The starting material was blood, obtained at baseline. This TCR was sampled from a person aged 25-80 years with non-small cell lung cancer. Recombination connected TRBV27 to TRBJ1-2; perhaps TRBD1 is the D gene, with 6 bases matching. Read as DNA, the sequence is TGTGCCAGCAGTTTACATTCTGGGGGCGGCTACACCTTC. Its protein product is CASSLHSGGGYTF.